The rows below give T cell receptor beta chains drawn from one sample of a study of glioma-infiltrating T cells after dendritic cell vaccination. TCRdb keeps only in-frame clones here, not all; method: immunoSEQ multiplex PCR. Of some 58,000 clones listed, about 85% were seen once; the top ten hold about 9%. Sequenced here: blood, sampled after dendritic cell vaccination. These receptors were obtained from a human donor with glioblastoma. CDR3s include the opening cysteine and the closing phenylalanine or tryptophan. A D gene is named only where the DNA matches it firmly. The size entry is marked missing in some rows and otherwise reads once, few, many or a size class.

d_call: TRBD2
cdr3_length: 14
j_call: TRBJ2-3
v_call: TRBV6-5
clone_size: -
cdr3_nt: TGTGCCAGCAGCACTAGCGGGGGTCCAGATACGCAGTATTTT
cdr3_aa: CASSTSGGPDTQYF

d_call: -
cdr3_length: 16
j_call: TRBJ1-4
v_call: TRBV7-9
clone_size: -
cdr3_nt: TGTGCCAGCAGCTTAGCTACCGGGACACGAACAGAAAAACTGTTTTTT
cdr3_aa: CASSLATGTRTEKLFF

d_call: -
cdr3_length: 15
j_call: TRBJ1-1
v_call: TRBV27
clone_size: once
cdr3_nt: TGTGCCAGCAGTTTATCTAGGGGCGGGAACACTGAAGCTTTCTTT
cdr3_aa: CASSLSRGGNTEAFF

d_call: -
cdr3_length: 14
j_call: TRBJ1-5
v_call: TRBV30
clone_size: -
cdr3_nt: TGTGCCTGGAGTGGGGCCTCGGTGGGTCAGCCCCAGCATTTT
cdr3_aa: CAWSGASVGQPQHF

d_call: TRBD2
cdr3_length: 12
j_call: TRBJ2-5
v_call: TRBV7-3
clone_size: -
cdr3_nt: TGTGCCAGCAGCGACTCTAGCGGGGCGTATTACTTC
cdr3_aa: CASSDSSGAYYF

d_call: TRBD2
cdr3_length: 13
j_call: TRBJ2-2
v_call: TRBV5-1
clone_size: -
cdr3_nt: TGCGCCAGCAGCCTGGGAGGGTCCGGGGAGCTGTTTTTT
cdr3_aa: CASSLGGSGELFF

d_call: TRBD2
cdr3_length: 15
j_call: TRBJ2-7
v_call: TRBV5-1
clone_size: -
cdr3_nt: TGCGCCAGCAGCTTGAAATCGGGGGGGGACTTGGAGCAGTACTTC
cdr3_aa: CASSLKSGGDLEQYF

d_call: TRBD1
cdr3_length: 15
j_call: TRBJ2-3
v_call: TRBV29-1
clone_size: few
cdr3_nt: TGCAGCTTTGAAGACCGGGACAGGGCCCTAGATACGCAGTATTTT
cdr3_aa: CSFEDRDRALDTQYF

d_call: TRBD1
cdr3_length: 16
j_call: TRBJ2-7
v_call: TRBV18
clone_size: -
cdr3_nt: TGTGCCAGCTCACCGGTCCCCGGGACAGGGGGCAATCCGCAGTACTTC
cdr3_aa: CASSPVPGTGGNPQYF

d_call: -
cdr3_length: 15
j_call: TRBJ1-1
v_call: TRBV5-1
clone_size: -
cdr3_nt: TGCGCCAGCAGTAGACAGGCCGTGGGGGACACTGAAGCTTTCTTT
cdr3_aa: CASSRQAVGDTEAFF

d_call: TRBD1
cdr3_length: 13
j_call: TRBJ1-2
v_call: TRBV2
clone_size: -
cdr3_nt: TGTGCCAGCAGTGAATCTGGGACAGCTGGCTACACCTTC
cdr3_aa: CASSESGTAGYTF

d_call: TRBD1
cdr3_length: 14
j_call: TRBJ1-2
v_call: TRBV27
clone_size: once
cdr3_nt: TGTGCCAGCAGGAGGGACAGATCGGGCAATGGCTACACCTTC
cdr3_aa: CASRRDRSGNGYTF

d_call: -
cdr3_length: 13
j_call: TRBJ1-5
v_call: TRBV6-5
clone_size: -
cdr3_nt: TGTGCCAGCACTTTAGGGGGAGATCAGCCCCAGCATTTT
cdr3_aa: CASTLGGDQPQHF

d_call: -
cdr3_length: 15
j_call: TRBJ2-7
v_call: TRBV7-2
clone_size: -
cdr3_nt: TGTGCCAGCAGCTTAGTAGAGAGGGTGGTCAACGAGCAGTACTTC
cdr3_aa: CASSLVERVVNEQYF

d_call: TRBD1
cdr3_length: 14
j_call: TRBJ2-7
v_call: TRBV2
clone_size: once
cdr3_nt: TGTGCCAGGAGGGGACAGGGCTACTCCTACGAGCAGTACTTC
cdr3_aa: CARRGQGYSYEQYF

d_call: -
cdr3_length: 15
j_call: TRBJ1-6
v_call: TRBV5-8
clone_size: -
cdr3_nt: TGTGCCAGCAGCCCCCGGGACAACTGGAATTCACCCCTCCACTTT
cdr3_aa: CASSPRDNWNSPLHF

d_call: -
cdr3_length: 12
j_call: TRBJ2-1
v_call: TRBV30
clone_size: few
cdr3_nt: TGTGCCTGGAGTCTTAGGGGGGGCGGACAGTTCTTC
cdr3_aa: CAWSLRGGGQFF

d_call: -
cdr3_length: 13
j_call: TRBJ2-7
v_call: TRBV5-5
clone_size: -
cdr3_nt: TGTGCCAGCAGCCCAAACCCCTCCTACGAGCAGTACTTC
cdr3_aa: CASSPNPSYEQYF

d_call: TRBD1
cdr3_length: 15
j_call: TRBJ1-3
v_call: TRBV9
clone_size: -
cdr3_nt: TGTGCCAGCTCAACTTCAGGGGGGCCTGGAAACACCATATATTTT
cdr3_aa: CASSTSGGPGNTIYF

d_call: -
cdr3_length: 14
j_call: TRBJ2-7
v_call: TRBV11-2
clone_size: -
cdr3_nt: TGTGCCAGCAGCCCCGATCTTCGAGTTCATCAGCAGTACTTC
cdr3_aa: CASSPDLRVHQQYF

d_call: TRBD2
cdr3_length: 17
j_call: TRBJ2-3
v_call: TRBV9
clone_size: -
cdr3_nt: TGTGCCAGCAGCATTAGCGGGGGAGTCCTTGGCACAGATACGCAGTATTTT
cdr3_aa: CASSISGGVLGTDTQYF

d_call: TRBD1
cdr3_length: 15
j_call: TRBJ2-7
v_call: TRBV27
clone_size: -
cdr3_nt: TGTGCCAGCAGCCTTGCCAGGGGGCATACCTACGAGCAGTACTTC
cdr3_aa: CASSLARGHTYEQYF

d_call: TRBD1
cdr3_length: 16
j_call: TRBJ1-1
v_call: TRBV14
clone_size: -
cdr3_nt: TGTGCCAGCAGCCAAACCCCACAGGGGAGGAACACTGAAGCTTTCTTT
cdr3_aa: CASSQTPQGRNTEAFF

d_call: TRBD2
cdr3_length: 17
j_call: TRBJ2-1
v_call: TRBV7-6
clone_size: -
cdr3_nt: TGTGCCAGCAGCTTAACGCGGGGCGGGAGCTCCTACAATGAGCAGTTCTTC
cdr3_aa: CASSLTRGGSSYNEQFF

d_call: -
cdr3_length: 14
j_call: TRBJ2-7
v_call: TRBV6-5
clone_size: -
cdr3_nt: TGTGCCAGCAGTGAAATTGAGGCTTTTGGCGAGCAGTACTTC
cdr3_aa: CASSEIEAFGEQYF

d_call: -
cdr3_length: 12
j_call: TRBJ1-3
v_call: TRBV30
clone_size: -
cdr3_nt: TGTGCCAGAACGACAGGAGGAAACACCATATATTTT
cdr3_aa: CARTTGGNTIYF

d_call: TRBD1
cdr3_length: 17
j_call: TRBJ1-1
v_call: TRBV6-8
clone_size: once
cdr3_nt: TGTGCCAGCAGGGAGAGAACAGGGGAAAACATGAACACTGAAGCTTTCTTT
cdr3_aa: CASRERTGENMNTEAFF

d_call: TRBD2
cdr3_length: 16
j_call: TRBJ2-1
v_call: TRBV7-6
clone_size: -
cdr3_nt: TGTGCCAGCAGCTATAGCGGGGCGAGCTCCTACAATGAGCAGTTCTTC
cdr3_aa: CASSYSGASSYNEQFF

d_call: -
cdr3_length: 14
j_call: TRBJ1-5
v_call: TRBV28
clone_size: -
cdr3_nt: TGTGCCACCAGACCCCAGGGTGGCCACCAGCCCCAGCATTTT
cdr3_aa: CATRPQGGHQPQHF

d_call: TRBD2
cdr3_length: 18
j_call: TRBJ2-4
v_call: TRBV5-4
clone_size: -
cdr3_nt: TGTGCCAGCAGCTTGTCTTTCAAGCGGGGGCGGTCCAAAAACATTCAGTACTTC
cdr3_aa: CASSLSFKRGRSKNIQYF

d_call: -
cdr3_length: 16
j_call: TRBJ2-5
v_call: TRBV6-5
clone_size: -
cdr3_nt: TGTGCCAGCAGTTATTCCGTGCAGGCCGGTGGCGTGACCCAGTACTTC
cdr3_aa: CASSYSVQAGGVTQYF

d_call: TRBD2
cdr3_length: 17
j_call: TRBJ2-5
v_call: TRBV4-3
clone_size: -
cdr3_nt: TGCGCCAGCAGCCAAGCGACGAGGCGGGGGGAGGAGGAGACCCAGTACTTC
cdr3_aa: CASSQATRRGEEETQYF

d_call: TRBD2
cdr3_length: 15
j_call: TRBJ2-3
v_call: TRBV30
clone_size: -
cdr3_nt: TGTGCCTGGACCCCCGGACTAGCGGTTACAGATACGCAGTATTTT
cdr3_aa: CAWTPGLAVTDTQYF

d_call: -
cdr3_length: 14
j_call: TRBJ1-3
v_call: TRBV7-9
clone_size: -
cdr3_nt: TGTGCCAGCAGCTTAGGGGGGCCTGGAAACACCATATATTTT
cdr3_aa: CASSLGGPGNTIYF

d_call: -
cdr3_length: 17
j_call: TRBJ2-7
v_call: TRBV5-1
clone_size: few
cdr3_nt: TGCGCCAGCAGCTTGGTTTATGGGGCCCCCAGCTCCTACGAGCAGTACTTC
cdr3_aa: CASSLVYGAPSSYEQYF

d_call: TRBD2
cdr3_length: 18
j_call: TRBJ2-3
v_call: TRBV7-6
clone_size: -
cdr3_nt: TGTGCCAGCAGCTTAGTAGGGGGTAGCGGGGGCGAAGTAGATACGCAGTATTTT
cdr3_aa: CASSLVGGSGGEVDTQYF

d_call: TRBD2
cdr3_length: 16
j_call: TRBJ2-5
v_call: TRBV5-1
clone_size: -
cdr3_nt: TGCGCCAGCAGCTTGGGCCTAGCGGGGGAAGGGGAGACCCAGTACTTC
cdr3_aa: CASSLGLAGEGETQYF

d_call: -
cdr3_length: 14
j_call: TRBJ1-1
v_call: TRBV19
clone_size: -
cdr3_nt: TGTGCCAGTACCCTGGGACAATCGAACACTGAAGCTTTCTTT
cdr3_aa: CASTLGQSNTEAFF

d_call: TRBD2
cdr3_length: 16
j_call: TRBJ2-7
v_call: TRBV28
clone_size: few
cdr3_nt: TGTGCCAGCAGTTTCCTGAGCGGGGGGCGCTCCTACGAGCAGTACTTC
cdr3_aa: CASSFLSGGRSYEQYF